A single sample gave rise to the 5 T cell receptor beta chains below, sequenced in a study of early T cells in non-severe SARS-CoV-2 infection. TCRdb ran MiXCR on the 5' RACE reads and lists one entry per CDR3 protein. The sample includes about 43,000 distinct CDR3 sequences, 11% of them seen just once. Specimen: whole blood. The receptors come from an adult who was a healthcare worker with PCR-confirmed SARS-CoV-2 infection or an uninfected control (not recorded which).

The chain is built from TRBV7-9 and TRBJ2-4; D gene ambiguous. There are 15 residues in the CDR3. The germline V and J ends were trimmed by 0 bases and 2 bases, with 8 bases remaining between them. Per the germline V gene, CDR1 is SEHNR and CDR2 is FQNEAQ (reference sequence). The CDR3 loop is CASSLAIGPKNIQYF. For the CDR3, the DNA is TGTGCCAGCAGCTTAGCCATCGGCCCCAAAAACATTCAGTACTTC.

This clonotype has a handful of counts. The chain joins TRBV6-5 to TRBJ1-2; D is undetermined. The CDR3 has 14 residues. The V and J ends lost 5 bases and 4 bases respectively, with 14 bases between them. Germline CDR1 and CDR2: MNHEY and SVGAGI. The CDR3 DNA sequence: TGTGCCAGCAGTGCCGCGAAAGGAGGCTATGGCTACACCTTC. Residues: CASSAAKGGYGYTF.

The table lists this clonotype with a few counts. The chain uses TRBV6-6 and TRBJ1-2; D ambiguous. The CDR3 has 13 residues. V shed 4 bases and J shed 6 bases, with 12 bases lying between them. CDR1 is MNHNY and CDR2 is SVGAGI in the germline V gene (reference sequence). The CDR3 loop is CASSLSVVDGYTF. Here the CDR3 DNA reads TGTGCCAGCAGTTTGAGTGTGGTTGATGGCTACACCTTC.

J is TRBJ2-3 and V is TRBV7-9; 11 nucleotides agree with TRBD1. Trimming cost V 5 bases and J 2 bases; bases outside gene matches: 3. The CDR3 totals 15 residues. CDR1 and CDR2 (germline): SEHNR, FQNEAQ (reference sequence). The CDR3 reads CASSTGQGDTDTQYF. The CDR3 DNA sequence: TGTGCCAGCAGCACGGGACAGGGGGACACAGATACGCAGTATTTT.

This clonotype showed up many times. This CDR3 reads CASSQDIGTLVSYEQYF. The CDR3 region has the DNA TGTGCCAGCAGCCAAGACATTGGGACTCTTGTCTCCTACGAGCAGTACTTC. The gene calls are TRBV14 and TRBJ2-7, with a tentative D call TRBD2 (6 bases). There are 17 residues in the CDR3. Germline lookup yields CDR1 SGHDN and CDR2 FVKESK. Trimming took 0 bases from V and 0 from J, leaving 15 bases between them.